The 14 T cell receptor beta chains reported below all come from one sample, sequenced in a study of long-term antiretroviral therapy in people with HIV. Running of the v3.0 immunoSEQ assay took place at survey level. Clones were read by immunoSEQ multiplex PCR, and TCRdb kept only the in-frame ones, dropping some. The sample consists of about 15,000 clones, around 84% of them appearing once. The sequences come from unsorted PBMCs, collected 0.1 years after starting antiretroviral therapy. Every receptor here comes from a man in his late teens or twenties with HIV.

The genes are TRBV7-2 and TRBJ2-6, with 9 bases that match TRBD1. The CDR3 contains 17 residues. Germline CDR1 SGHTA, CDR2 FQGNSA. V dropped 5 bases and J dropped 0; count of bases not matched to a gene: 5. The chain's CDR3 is CASSRQGQGSGANVLTF. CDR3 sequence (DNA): TGTGCCAGCAGCCGTCAGGGACAGGGCTCTGGGGCCAACGTCCTGACTTTC.

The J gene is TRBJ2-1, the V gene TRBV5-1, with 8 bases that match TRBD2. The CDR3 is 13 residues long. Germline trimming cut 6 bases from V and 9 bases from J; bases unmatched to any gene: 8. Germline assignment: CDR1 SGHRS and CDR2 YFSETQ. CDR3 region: CASMTSDSSEQFF. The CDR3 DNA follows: TGCGCCAGCATGACTAGCGACAGTTCTGAGCAGTTCTTC.

The CDR3 DNA reads TGCGCCAGCACGGCGGGAACTTACAATGAGCAGTTCTTC. Amino acids: CASTAGTYNEQFF. The chain employs TRBV10-2 and TRBJ2-1, with D perhaps TRBD2 (6 bases). Germline CDR1 and CDR2: WSHSY and SAAADI. Trimming cost V 7 bases and J 4 bases, with 11 bases left between them. The CDR3 contains 13 residues.

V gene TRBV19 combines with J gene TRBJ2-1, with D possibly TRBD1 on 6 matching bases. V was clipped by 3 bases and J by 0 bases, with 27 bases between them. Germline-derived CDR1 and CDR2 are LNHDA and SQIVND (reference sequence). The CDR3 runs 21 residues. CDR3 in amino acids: CASSMNSRDIRRASSYNEQFF. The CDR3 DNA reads TGTGCCAGTAGTATGAACAGCAGGGACATCAGGCGCGCGAGCTCCTACAATGAGCAGTTCTTC.

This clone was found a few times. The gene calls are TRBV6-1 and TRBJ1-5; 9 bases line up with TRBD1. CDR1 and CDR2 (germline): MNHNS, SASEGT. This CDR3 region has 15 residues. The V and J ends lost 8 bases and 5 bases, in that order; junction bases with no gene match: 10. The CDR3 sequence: CASSAGQGNDQPQHF. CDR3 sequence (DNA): TGTGCCAGCTCGGCGGGACAGGGTAATGATCAGCCCCAGCATTTT.

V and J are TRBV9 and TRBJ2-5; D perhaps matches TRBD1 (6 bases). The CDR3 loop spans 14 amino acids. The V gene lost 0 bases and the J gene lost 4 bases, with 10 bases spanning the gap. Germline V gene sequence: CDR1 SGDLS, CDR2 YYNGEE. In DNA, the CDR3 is TGTGCCAGCAGCGTAGCTAGCAGGGGAGAGACCCAGTACTTC. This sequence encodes CASSVASRGETQYF.

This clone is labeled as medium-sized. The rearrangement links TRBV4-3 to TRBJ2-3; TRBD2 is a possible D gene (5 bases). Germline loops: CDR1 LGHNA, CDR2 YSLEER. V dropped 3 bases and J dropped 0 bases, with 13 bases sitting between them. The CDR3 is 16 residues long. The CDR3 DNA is TGCGCCAGCAGCCAGAACGGGGAGTATAGCACAGATACGCAGTATTTT. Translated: CASSQNGEYSTDTQYF.

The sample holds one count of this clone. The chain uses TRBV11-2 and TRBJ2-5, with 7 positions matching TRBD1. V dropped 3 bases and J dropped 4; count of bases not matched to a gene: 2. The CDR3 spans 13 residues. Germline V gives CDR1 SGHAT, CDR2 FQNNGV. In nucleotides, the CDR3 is TGTGCCAGCAGCTTGGGGGACAGAGAGACCCAGTACTTC. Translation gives CASSLGDRETQYF.

The CDR3 loop reads CASIQGYYSNQPQHF. CDR3 sequence (DNA): TGTGCCAGTATCCAAGGTTATTATAGCAATCAGCCCCAGCATTTT. This chain joins TRBV21-1 and TRBJ1-5. TRBV21-1 is a recognized pseudogene. The CDR3 loop spans 15 amino acids.

CDR3 bases: TGTGCCAGCAGCGTGCGGGGGGGCACCTACAATGAGCAGTTCTTC. Protein: CASSVRGGTYNEQFF. V is TRBV9 and J is TRBJ2-1, with 9 bases fitting TRBD2. V lost 2 bases to trimming and J lost 2 bases; unmatched junction nucleotides: 2. Germline V CDR1 and CDR2: SGDLS, YYNGEE. The CDR3 consists of 15 residues. Complete variable domain (other parts from reference TRBV9 and TRBJ2-1): DSGVTQTPKHLITATGQRVTLRCSPRSGDLSVYWYQQSLDQGLQFLIQYYNGEERAKGNILERFSAQQFPDLHSELNLSSLELGDSALYFCASSVRGGTYNEQFFGPGTRLTVL.

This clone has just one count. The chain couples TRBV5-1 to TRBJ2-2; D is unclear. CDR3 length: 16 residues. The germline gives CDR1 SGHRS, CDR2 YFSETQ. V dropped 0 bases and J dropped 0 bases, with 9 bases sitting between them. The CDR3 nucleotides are TGCGCCAGCAGCTTGGGTCCCCAACCGAACACCGGGGAGCTGTTTTTT. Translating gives CASSLGPQPNTGELFF.

CDR3 DNA: TGTGCTAGTGGTTTGGTCACTACAGGGCAGTATTTT. This gives the protein CASGLVTTGQYF. J is TRBJ2-3 and V is TRBV12-5, with D possibly matching TRBD1 (5 bases). Per germline, CDR1 LGHNT and CDR2 FRNRAP. CDR3 length: 12 amino acids. The V end lost 0 bases, the J end lost 11 bases, and 9 bases lay between the germline ends.

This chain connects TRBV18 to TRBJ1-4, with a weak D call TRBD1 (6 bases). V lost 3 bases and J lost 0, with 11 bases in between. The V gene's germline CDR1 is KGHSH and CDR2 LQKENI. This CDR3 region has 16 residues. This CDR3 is CASSPDRSSTNEKLFF. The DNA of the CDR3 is TGTGCCAGCTCACCCGACAGGTCATCAACTAATGAAAAACTGTTTTTT.

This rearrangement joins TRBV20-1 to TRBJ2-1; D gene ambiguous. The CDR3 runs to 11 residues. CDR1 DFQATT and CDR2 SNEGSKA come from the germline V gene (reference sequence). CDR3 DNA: TGCAGCACTACTGACGCTAATGAGCAGTTCTTC. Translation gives CSTTDANEQFF.